One and the same sample provided the 17 T cell receptor beta chains below, sequenced in a study of blood T cell repertoires in COVID-19. Sequencing was performed with immunoSEQ multiplex PCR; in TCRdb, only in-frame clones are kept and a portion is missing. The sample consists of around 98,000 clones, around 72% of them appearing once. The sample comprised peripheral blood. The receptors stem from a man aged 70-80 years with acute or convalescent COVID-19.

The chain carries TRBV10-3 and TRBJ2-7; 7 nucleotides align to TRBD1. V lost 3 bases and J lost 6; bases outside the gene matches: 5. CDR1 ENHRY and CDR2 SYGVKD come from the germline V gene. The CDR3 contains 13 residues. Here the CDR3 reads CAISDTGAGEQYF. The CDR3 DNA follows: TGTGCCATCAGTGACACAGGGGCTGGCGAGCAGTACTTC.

The rearrangement joins TRBV5-1 to TRBJ2-1; 11 positions match TRBD2. The germline V gene encodes CDR1 SGHRS and CDR2 YFSETQ. The CDR3 is 14 amino acids. With 4 bases clipped from V and 7 bases from J, the junction kept 4 bases outside the gene matches. CDR3 sequence (DNA): TGCGCCAGCAGCCCGGGACTAGCGGCGAATGAGCAGTTCTTC. It specifies CASSPGLAANEQFF. The whole variable domain, remainder taken from reference TRBV5-1 and TRBJ2-1, is KAGVTQTPRYLIKTRGQQVTLSCSPISGHRSVSWYQQTPGQGLQFLFEYFSETQRNKGNFPGRFSGRQFSNSRSEMNVSTLELGDSALYLCASSPGLAANEQFFGPGTRLTVL.

This clone was seen only a few times. The chain joins TRBV5-1 to TRBJ2-3; possible D gene TRBD2, 5 bases. Trimming cost V 3 bases and J 0 bases, with 17 bases left between them. This CDR3 contains 17 residues. Germline lookup yields CDR1 SGHRS and CDR2 YFSETQ. For the CDR3, the DNA is TGCGCCAGCAGCTGGGCCCGGGATTCGGGGAGCACAGATACGCAGTATTTT. Amino acid sequence: CASSWARDSGSTDTQYF.

The chain is built from TRBV3-1 (or the pseudogene TRBV3-2) and TRBJ2-7; TRBD1 might be the D (5 bases). CDR1 LGHDT and CDR2 YNNKEL come from the germline V gene (reference sequence). V was pared by 5 bases and J by 6 bases, with 11 bases between. The length of the CDR3 is 12 residues. Here the CDR3 reads CASSDQGREQYF. CDR3 bases: TGTGCCAGCAGCGACCAGGGTCGCGAGCAGTACTTC.

The rearrangement joins TRBV28 to TRBJ2-1; maybe TRBD1 (6 bases). This CDR3 is built from 15 residues. Trimming pared 6 bases from V and 3 bases from J, leaving 15 bases between. Germline V gives CDR1 MDHEN, CDR2 SYDVKM. In DNA form, the CDR3 reads TGTGCCAGCAGCCCCTCAGGGGTTTTCTACAATGAGCAGTTCTTC. It yields the protein CASSPSGVFYNEQFF.

The chain links TRBV7-9 to TRBJ2-7, with TRBD2 identical over 12 bases. The V gene end was trimmed by 5 bases and the J gene end by 5 bases; junction bases not matched to a gene: 10. Germline loops: CDR1 SEHNR, CDR2 FQNEAQ (reference sequence). The CDR3 is made up of 16 amino acids. CDR3 bases: TGTGCCAGCAGCCGAAACCTAGCGGGAGGGCCCCACGAGCAGTACTTC. This gives the protein CASSRNLAGGPHEQYF.

The sample holds a few counts of this clone. The V and J genes are TRBV7-2 and TRBJ2-1, with D perhaps TRBD2 (6 bases). The V end was cut by 6 bases, the J end by 2 bases, with 14 bases between. Germline V gives CDR1 SGHTA, CDR2 FQGNSA. CDR3 length: 15 residues. The DNA for the CDR3 is TGTGCCAGCAGGGGCGGAGGGCCCGCCTACAATGAGCAGTTCTTC. Its translation: CASRGGGPAYNEQFF.

This clone occurred once. The gene calls are TRBV4-1 and TRBJ2-3; 13 nucleotides agree with TRBD2. Germline V gene sequence: CDR1 MGHRA, CDR2 YSYEKL. The CDR3 is made up of 17 amino acids. The J segment lost 3 bases and the V segment lost 3 bases, leaving 6 bases of the junction unmatched. The CDR3 nucleotides are TGCGCCAGCAGCCAGCCCTTACTAGCGGGAGGGACAGATACGCAGTATTTT. Amino acid sequence: CASSQPLLAGGTDTQYF.

The CDR3 DNA reads as TGTGCCAGCAGTGCACAGGGGGAGGCAGATACGCAGTATTTT. Translating gives CASSAQGEADTQYF. This chain connects TRBV6-4 to TRBJ2-3; TRBD1 matches 8 bases. Germline values: CDR1 MRHNA, CDR2 SNTAGT. With 4 bases clipped from V and 4 bases from J, the junction kept 4 bases outside the gene matches. CDR3 length equals 14 residues.

This clone was recorded once. The chain links TRBV24-1 to TRBJ1-5, with 9 bases aligning to TRBD1. Trimming cost V 3 bases and J 6 bases; bases outside gene matches: 8. The germline V gene has CDR1 KGHDR and CDR2 SFDVKD. The CDR3 consists of 16 residues. Written as DNA, the CDR3 is TGTGCCACCAGTGATCCCCGGACAGGGGAAGCTCAGCCCCAGCATTTT. Translation gives CATSDPRTGEAQPQHF.

The chain couples TRBV6-5 to TRBJ2-5; 14 nucleotides line up with TRBD2. Germline CDR1 and CDR2: MNHEY and SVGAGI. This CDR3 comprises 16 residues. Trimming cost V 4 bases and J 4 bases; bases outside gene matches: 5. The CDR3 spells CASSSTGTSGGETQYF. The CDR3 DNA sequence: TGTGCCAGCAGTTCAACCGGGACTAGCGGGGGAGAGACCCAGTACTTC.

The chain recombines TRBV5-1 with TRBJ2-2, with D perhaps TRBD1 (5 bases). This CDR3 spans 14 amino acids. Germline V gene data show CDR1 as SGHRS and CDR2 as YFSETQ. Trimming removed 0 bases from V and 3 bases from J, with 6 bases in between. CDR3 in amino acids: CASSLEGHTGELFF. For the CDR3, the DNA is TGCGCCAGCAGCTTGGAGGGGCACACCGGGGAGCTGTTTTTT.

The gene calls are TRBV5-1 and TRBJ2-3, with 12 nucleotides matching TRBD2. The ends lost 4 bases at V and 6 bases at J; junction bases unmatched: 6. Germline V gene data show CDR1 as SGHRS and CDR2 as YFSETQ. CDR3 size: 15 residues. The DNA for the CDR3 is TGCGCCAGCAGCCACGGGACTAGCGGGCGGGATACGCAGTATTTT. Amino acids: CASSHGTSGRDTQYF.

This rearrangement joins TRBV4-1 to TRBJ1-5, with 10 positions matching TRBD1. CDR1 is MGHRA, CDR2 YSYEKL, per germline. J gave up 6 bases and V 3 bases, and 5 bases lay outside the gene matches. The length of the CDR3 is 15 residues. In nucleotides, the CDR3 is TGCGCCAGCAGCCATCGGACAGGGGGTCTTCAGCCCCAGCATTTT. Translation: CASSHRTGGLQPQHF.

The V and J genes are TRBV4-2 and TRBJ2-1; possible D gene TRBD2, 6 bases. The CDR3 spans 14 residues. Germline CDR1 and CDR2: LGHNA and YNFKEQ. Deletions cut 3 bases from V and 4 bases from J, with 10 bases between. This CDR3 reads CASSHGGGYNEQFF. CDR3 sequence (DNA): TGTGCCAGCAGCCATGGAGGAGGGTACAATGAGCAGTTCTTC.

Details on this clone: One junction end disagrees with the germline gene, perhaps due to a read error. The rearrangement joins TRBV7-7 to TRBJ2-2, with 8 bases identical to TRBD1. CDR1 SSHAT and CDR2 FNYEAQ come from the germline V gene (reference sequence). The CDR3 loop spans 17 amino acids. DNA of the CDR3: TGTGCTAGCAGCCCCCGAATCGGACAGGGCGACACCGGGGAGCTGTTTTTT. Amino acid sequence: CASSPRIGQGDTGELFF. The full variable domain, rest sourced from reference TRBV7-7 and TRBJ2-2, is GAGVSQSPRYKVTKRGQDVTLRCDPISSHATLYWYQQALGQGPEFLTYFNYEAQPDKSGLPSDRFSAERPEGSISTLTIQRTEQRDSAMYRCASSPRIGQGDTGELFFGEGSRLTVL.

The rearrangement links TRBV9 to TRBJ2-1; 7 positions agree with TRBD2. The CDR3 runs 17 residues. CDR1 and CDR2 (germline): SGDLS, YYNGEE. V lost 6 bases, J lost 3 bases, and 15 bases stayed unmatched. CDR3 bases: TGTGCCAGCACCAAGGGTCAGGTGGGGGACTACTACAATGAGCAGTTCTTC. Its translation: CASTKGQVGDYYNEQFF.